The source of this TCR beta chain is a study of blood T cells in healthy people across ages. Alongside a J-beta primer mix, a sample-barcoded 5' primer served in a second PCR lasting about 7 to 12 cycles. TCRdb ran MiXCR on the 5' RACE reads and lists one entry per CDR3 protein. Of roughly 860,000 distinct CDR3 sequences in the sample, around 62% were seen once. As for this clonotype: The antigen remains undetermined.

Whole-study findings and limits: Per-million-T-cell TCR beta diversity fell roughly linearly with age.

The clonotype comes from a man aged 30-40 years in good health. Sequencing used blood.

CDR3 amino acids: CASSPRQGATRYGYTF. The CDR3 DNA reads as TGTGCCAGCAGTCCCCGACAGGGGGCGACGAGGTATGGCTACACCTTC. The chain uses TRBV28 and TRBJ1-2; 10 bases match TRBD1. Unmatched junction bases numbered 11, after V lost 5 bases and J lost 5 bases. CDR3 length equals 16 residues. Germline V gene data show CDR1 as MDHEN and CDR2 as SYDVKM.